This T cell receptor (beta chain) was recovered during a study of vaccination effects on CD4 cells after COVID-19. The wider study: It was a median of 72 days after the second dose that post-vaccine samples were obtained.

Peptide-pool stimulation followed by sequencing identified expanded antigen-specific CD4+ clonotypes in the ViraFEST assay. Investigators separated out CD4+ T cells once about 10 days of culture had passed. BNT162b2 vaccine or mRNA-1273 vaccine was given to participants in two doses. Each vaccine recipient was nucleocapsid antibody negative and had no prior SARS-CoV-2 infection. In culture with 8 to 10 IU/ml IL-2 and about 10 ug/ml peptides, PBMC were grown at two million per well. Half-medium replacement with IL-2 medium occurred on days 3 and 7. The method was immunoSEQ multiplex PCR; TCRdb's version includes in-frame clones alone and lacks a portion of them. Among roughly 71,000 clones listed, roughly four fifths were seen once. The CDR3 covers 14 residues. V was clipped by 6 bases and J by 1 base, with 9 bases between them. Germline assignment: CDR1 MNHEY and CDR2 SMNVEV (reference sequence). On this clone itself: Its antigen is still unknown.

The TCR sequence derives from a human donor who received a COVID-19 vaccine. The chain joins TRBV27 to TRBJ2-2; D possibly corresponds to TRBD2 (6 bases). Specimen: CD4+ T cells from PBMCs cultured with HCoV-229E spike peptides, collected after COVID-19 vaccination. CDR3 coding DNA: TGTGCCAGCAGGCGGGACGTGAACACCGGGGAGCTGTTTTTT. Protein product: CASRRDVNTGELFF.